This T cell receptor (beta chain) is from a study of blood T cell repertoires in COVID-19. Turning to the study itself: Specimens from acute and convalescent COVID-19 originated in the United States, Italy and Spain. T cells, B-cell-depleted T cells, or PBMCs provided the cDNA or gDNA that served as material.

Authors' processing steps: Amplification from reference gene primers served as the basis for estimated nucleated cell counts. Here immunoSEQ multiplex PCR was the method, and the copy in TCRdb shows in-frame clones only, minus some. The V and J calls and clone size come from that table; D and trimming were worked out from the DNA. The data show about 75,000 clones, about 88% seen once. Germline lookup yields CDR1 MGHRA and CDR2 YSYEKL. The CDR3 is 17 residues long. Trimming removed 4 bases from V and 0 bases from J; junction bases left unmatched: 7. The sequencing input was peripheral blood. This receptor was identified in a human donor in a cohort sampled during active COVID-19. This chain connects TRBV4-1 to TRBJ2-3; 10 bases line up with TRBD2. CDR3 region: CASSRAKTSGSTDTQYF. The CDR3 DNA reads as TGCGCCAGCAGCCGAGCGAAGACTAGCGGGAGCACAGATACGCAGTATTTT.